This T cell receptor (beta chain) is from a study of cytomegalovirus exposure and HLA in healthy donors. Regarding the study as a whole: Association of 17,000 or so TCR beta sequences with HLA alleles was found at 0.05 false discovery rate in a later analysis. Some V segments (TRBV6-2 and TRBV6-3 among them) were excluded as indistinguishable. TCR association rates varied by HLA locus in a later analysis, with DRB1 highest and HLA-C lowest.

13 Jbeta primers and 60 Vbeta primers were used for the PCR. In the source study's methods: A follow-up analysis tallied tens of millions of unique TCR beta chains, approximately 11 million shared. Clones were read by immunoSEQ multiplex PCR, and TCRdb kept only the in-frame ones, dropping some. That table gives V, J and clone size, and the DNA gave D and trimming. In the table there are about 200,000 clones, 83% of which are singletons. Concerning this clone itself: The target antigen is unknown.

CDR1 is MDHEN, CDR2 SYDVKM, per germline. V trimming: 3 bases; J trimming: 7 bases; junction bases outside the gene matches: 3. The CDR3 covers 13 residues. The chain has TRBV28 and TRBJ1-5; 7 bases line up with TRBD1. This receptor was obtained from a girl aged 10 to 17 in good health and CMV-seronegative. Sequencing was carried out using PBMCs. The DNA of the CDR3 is TGTGCCAGCAGTTTCGCAGGGGGACAGCCCCAGCATTTT. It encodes CASSFAGGQPQHF. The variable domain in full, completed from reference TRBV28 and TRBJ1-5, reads DVKVTQSSRYLVKRTGEKVFLECVQDMDHENMFWYRQDPGLGLRLIYFSYDVKMKEKGDIPEGYSVSREKKERFSLILESASTNQTSMYLCASSFAGGQPQHFGDGTRLSIL.